This TCR beta chain stems from a study of blood T cell repertoires in COVID-19. How the authors handled the data: By means of reference gene primer amplification, nucleated cell counts were estimated. Repertoires were generated with immunoSEQ multiplex PCR, while TCRdb's copy carries only in-frame clones and drops some. That table gives V, J and clone size, and the DNA gave D and trimming. The table shows 6,000 or so clones, with around 90% occurring only once. The CDR3 runs 15 residues. In germline, CDR1 is MNHEY, CDR2 SVGEGT. Losses at the gene ends were 4 bases for V and 2 bases for J; bases not matched to a gene: 4.

The TCR comes from a human donor in a cohort sampled during active COVID-19. This chain joins TRBV6-2 or TRBV6-3 and TRBJ2-3, with 9 bases lining up with TRBD1. The sample consisted of peripheral blood. This CDR3 is CASSSNRGLTDTQYF. CDR3 DNA: TGTGCCAGCAGTTCCAACAGGGGGCTCACAGATACGCAGTATTTT.